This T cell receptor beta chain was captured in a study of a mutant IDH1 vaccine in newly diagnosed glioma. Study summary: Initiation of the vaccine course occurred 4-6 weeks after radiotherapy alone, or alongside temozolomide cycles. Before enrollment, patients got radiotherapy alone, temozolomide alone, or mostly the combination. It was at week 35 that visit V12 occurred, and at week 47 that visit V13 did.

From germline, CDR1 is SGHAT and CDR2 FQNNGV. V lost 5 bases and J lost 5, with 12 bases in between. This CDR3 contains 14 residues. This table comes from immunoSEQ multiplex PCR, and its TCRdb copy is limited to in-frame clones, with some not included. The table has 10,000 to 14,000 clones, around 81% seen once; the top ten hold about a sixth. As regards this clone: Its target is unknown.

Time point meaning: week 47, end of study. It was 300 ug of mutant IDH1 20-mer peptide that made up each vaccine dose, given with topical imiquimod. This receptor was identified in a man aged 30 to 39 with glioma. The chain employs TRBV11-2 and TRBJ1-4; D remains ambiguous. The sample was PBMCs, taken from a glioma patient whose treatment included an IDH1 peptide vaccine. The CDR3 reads CASSTSDGNEKLFF. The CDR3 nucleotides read TGTGCCAGCAGCACCAGCGACGGGAATGAAAAACTGTTTTTT. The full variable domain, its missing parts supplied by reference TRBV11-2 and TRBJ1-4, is EAGVAQSPRYKIIEKRQSVAFWCNPISGHATLYWYQQILGQGPKLLIQFQNNGVVDDSQLPKDRFSAERLKGVDSTLKIQPAKLEDSAVYLCASSTSDGNEKLFFGSGTQLSVL.